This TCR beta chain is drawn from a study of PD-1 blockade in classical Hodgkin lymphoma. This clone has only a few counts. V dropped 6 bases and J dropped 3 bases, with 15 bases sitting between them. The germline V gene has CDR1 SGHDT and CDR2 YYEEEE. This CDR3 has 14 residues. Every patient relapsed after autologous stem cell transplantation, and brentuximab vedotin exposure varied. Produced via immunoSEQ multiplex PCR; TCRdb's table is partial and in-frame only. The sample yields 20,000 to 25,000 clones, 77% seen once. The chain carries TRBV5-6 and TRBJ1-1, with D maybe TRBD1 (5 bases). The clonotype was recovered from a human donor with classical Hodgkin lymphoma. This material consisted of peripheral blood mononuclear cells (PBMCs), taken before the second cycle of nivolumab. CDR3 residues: CASNPRGLYTEAFF. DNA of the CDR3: TGTGCCAGCAACCCTCGGGGACTCTACACTGAAGCTTTCTTT.